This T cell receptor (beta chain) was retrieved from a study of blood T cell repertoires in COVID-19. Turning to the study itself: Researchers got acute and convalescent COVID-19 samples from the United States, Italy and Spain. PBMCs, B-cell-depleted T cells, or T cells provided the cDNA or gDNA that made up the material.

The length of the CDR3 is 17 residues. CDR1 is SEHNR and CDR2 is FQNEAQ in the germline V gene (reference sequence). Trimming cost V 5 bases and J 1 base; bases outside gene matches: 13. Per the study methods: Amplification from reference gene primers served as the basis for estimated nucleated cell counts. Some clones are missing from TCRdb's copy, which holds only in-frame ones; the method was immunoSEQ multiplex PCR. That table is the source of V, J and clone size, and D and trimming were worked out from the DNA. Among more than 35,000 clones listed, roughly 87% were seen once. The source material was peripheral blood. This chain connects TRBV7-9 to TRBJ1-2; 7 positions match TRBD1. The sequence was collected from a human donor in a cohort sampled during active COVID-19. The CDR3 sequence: CASSPGGVAGGNYGYTF. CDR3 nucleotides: TGTGCCAGCAGCCCAGGAGGTGTGGCAGGGGGTAACTATGGCTACACCTTC.